The source of this TCR beta chain is a study of blood T cell repertoires in COVID-19. This clone has just a few counts. Per the original data handling: Amplification from reference gene primers served as the basis for estimated nucleated cell counts. Repertoires were generated with immunoSEQ multiplex PCR, while TCRdb's copy carries only in-frame clones and drops some. V, J and clone size are taken as reported in that table, and D and trimming were inferred from the DNA itself. Here the sample spans 150,000 to 200,000 clones, about 80% being singletons. The CDR3 covers 16 residues. The J segment lost 4 bases and the V segment lost 2 bases, leaving 10 bases of the junction unmatched. Germline V lookup: CDR1 SGHVS, CDR2 FNYEAQ.

The J gene is TRBJ2-5, the V gene TRBV7-6; 7 bases are a match to TRBD2. The sequence was obtained from a woman aged 80 or over with acute or convalescent COVID-19. Sequencing input: peripheral blood. The DNA for the CDR3 is TGTGCCAGCAGCTTAAGACTAGCCGGAATGGGAGAGACCCAGTACTTC. Translated: CASSLRLAGMGETQYF.